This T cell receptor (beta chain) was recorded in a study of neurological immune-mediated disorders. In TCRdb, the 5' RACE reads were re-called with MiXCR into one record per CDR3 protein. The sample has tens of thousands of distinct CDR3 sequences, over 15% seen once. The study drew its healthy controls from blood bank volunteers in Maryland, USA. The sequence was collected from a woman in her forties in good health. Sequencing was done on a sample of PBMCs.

The CDR3: CATSDRGGSVTGELFF. The CDR3 region has the DNA TGTGCCACCAGTGATAGGGGGGGCTCGGTCACCGGGGAGCTGTTTTTT. The rearrangement joins TRBV24-1 to TRBJ2-2; D may be TRBD2 (7 bases). V gave up 3 bases and J gave up 4 bases, with 14 bases separating them. The CDR3 runs 16 residues. The germline V gene encodes CDR1 KGHDR and CDR2 SFDVKD.